The 8 T cell receptor beta chains below come from one sample, sequenced in a study of blood T cell repertoires in COVID-19. TCRdb's copy holds only in-frame clones and misses some; the assay was immunoSEQ multiplex PCR. Among some 170,000 clones listed, less than 90% were seen once. The material sequenced was PBMCs or T cells enriched from blood (not recorded which). Receptor source: a human donor with acute COVID-19. The donor label of this sample is uncertain.

The chain is built from TRBV9 and TRBJ1-3; D gene ambiguous. V dropped 4 bases and J dropped 3 bases, with 14 bases sitting between them. Germline assignment: CDR1 SGDLS and CDR2 YYNGEE. This CDR3 contains 15 residues. The CDR3 nucleotides are TGTGCCAGCAGCCCCAGCCCGGGAGGTGGAAACACCATATATTTT. Its translation: CASSPSPGGGNTIYF.

This clone appeared once. This chain connects TRBV5-1 to TRBJ1-2; 7 bases agree with TRBD1. Germline V gene sequence: CDR1 SGHRS, CDR2 YFSETQ. The CDR3 sequence is 16 residues long. Trimming cost V 7 bases and J 8 bases; bases outside gene matches: 20. As DNA, the CDR3 is TGCGCCAGCGCCTCCGCCTGGACAGGAGTGCAGGGAGGCTACACCTTC. Translating gives CASASAWTGVQGGYTF.

The sample holds a few counts of this clone. The rearrangement links TRBV7-2 to TRBJ2-3; D is ambiguous. The CDR3 has 15 amino acids. Trimming removed 1 base from V and 0 bases from J, with 8 bases in between. Germline-derived CDR1 and CDR2 are SGHTA and FQGNSA. CDR3 coding DNA: TGTGCCAGCAGCTTAGAAACAGTGAGCACAGATACGCAGTATTTT. Translated: CASSLETVSTDTQYF.

This clone occurred once. The rearrangement joins TRBV5-1 to TRBJ1-5, with TRBD1 matching 7 bases. The V segment lost 4 bases and the J segment 5 bases; nucleotides outside the gene matches: 3. The CDR3 is 13 residues long. Germline CDR1 SGHRS, CDR2 YFSETQ. CDR3: CASSLGQYQPQHF. The CDR3 DNA reads TGCGCCAGCAGCCTGGGACAGTATCAGCCCCAGCATTTT. Drawing the rest from reference TRBV5-1 and TRBJ1-5, the complete variable domain is KAGVTQTPRYLIKTRGQQVTLSCSPISGHRSVSWYQQTPGQGLQFLFEYFSETQRNKGNFPGRFSGRQFSNSRSEMNVSTLELGDSALYLCASSLGQYQPQHFGDGTRLSIL.

V gene TRBV7-9 combines with J gene TRBJ2-5, with 10 nucleotides matching TRBD2. In germline, CDR1 is SEHNR, CDR2 FQNEAQ (reference sequence). This CDR3 is 16 amino acids long. Unmatched junction bases numbered 8, after V lost 3 bases and J lost 4 bases. DNA of the CDR3: TGTGCCAGCAGCTTCGGAAGCGGGGGGGCTATAGAGACCCAGTACTTC. This gives the protein CASSFGSGGAIETQYF.

V and J are TRBV18 and TRBJ1-2, with 9 bases identical to TRBD1. Germline CDR1 reads KGHSH; CDR2 reads LQKENI. Trimming cost V 3 bases and J 13 bases; bases outside gene matches: 6. The length of the CDR3 is 12 residues. This CDR3 reads CASSPRQGDSTF. DNA of the CDR3: TGTGCCAGCTCACCCCGACAGGGGGATTCCACCTTC. Complete variable domain (other parts from reference TRBV18 and TRBJ1-2): NAGVMQNPRHLVRRRGQEARLRCSPMKGHSHVYWYRQLPEEGLKFMVYLQKENIIDESGMPKERFSAEFPKEGPSILRIQQVVRGDSAAYFCASSPRQGDSTFGSGTRLTVV.

V gene TRBV24-1 combines with J gene TRBJ2-7; tentative D call: TRBD1 (6 bases). V was cut by 2 bases and J by 7 bases, with 8 bases left in between. Germline loops: CDR1 KGHDR, CDR2 SFDVKD. There are 12 residues in the CDR3. The CDR3 protein is CATSDWGHEQYF. The CDR3, as DNA: TGTGCCACCAGTGATTGGGGACATGAGCAGTACTTC.

This rearrangement joins TRBV28 to TRBJ1-1; 7 nucleotides match TRBD1. CDR1 and CDR2 (germline): MDHEN, SYDVKM. This CDR3 comprises 17 residues. The trim removed 0 bases at V and 4 bases at J, leaving 11 bases unmatched. The CDR3 region is CASSLWIKGARFTEAFF. The CDR3 DNA reads as TGTGCCAGCAGTTTATGGATAAAGGGGGCTCGGTTCACTGAAGCTTTCTTT.